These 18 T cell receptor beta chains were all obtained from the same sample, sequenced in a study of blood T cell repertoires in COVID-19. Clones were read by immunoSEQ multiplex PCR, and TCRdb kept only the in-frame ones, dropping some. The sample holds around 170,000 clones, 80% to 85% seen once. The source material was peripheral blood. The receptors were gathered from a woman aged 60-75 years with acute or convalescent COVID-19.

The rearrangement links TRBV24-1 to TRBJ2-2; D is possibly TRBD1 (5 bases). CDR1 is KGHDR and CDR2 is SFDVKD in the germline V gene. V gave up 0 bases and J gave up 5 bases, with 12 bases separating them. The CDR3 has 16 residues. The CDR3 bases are TGTGCCACCAGTGATTTGCGAACAGGCCGGACCGGGGAGCTGTTTTTT. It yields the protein CATSDLRTGRTGELFF.

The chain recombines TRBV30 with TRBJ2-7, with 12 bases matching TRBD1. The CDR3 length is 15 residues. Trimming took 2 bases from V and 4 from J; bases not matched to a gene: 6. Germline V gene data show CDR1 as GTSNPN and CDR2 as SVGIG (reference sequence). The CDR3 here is CAWSWGQGAFYEQYF. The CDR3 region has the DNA TGTGCCTGGAGTTGGGGACAGGGGGCGTTTTACGAGCAGTACTTC.

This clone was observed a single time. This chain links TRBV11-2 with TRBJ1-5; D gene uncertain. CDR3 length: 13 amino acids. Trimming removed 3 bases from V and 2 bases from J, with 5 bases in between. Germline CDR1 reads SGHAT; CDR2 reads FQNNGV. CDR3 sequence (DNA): TGTGCCAGCAGCTTCCGGGGCAATCAGCCCCAGCATTTT. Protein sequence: CASSFRGNQPQHF. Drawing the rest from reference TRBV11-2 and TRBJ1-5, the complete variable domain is EAGVAQSPRYKIIEKRQSVAFWCNPISGHATLYWYQQILGQGPKLLIQFQNNGVVDDSQLPKDRFSAERLKGVDSTLKIQPAKLEDSAVYLCASSFRGNQPQHFGDGTRLSIL.

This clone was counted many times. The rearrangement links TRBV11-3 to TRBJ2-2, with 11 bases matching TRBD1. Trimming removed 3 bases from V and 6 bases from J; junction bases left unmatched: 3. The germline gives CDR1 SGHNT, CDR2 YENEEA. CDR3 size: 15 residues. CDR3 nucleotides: TGTGCCAGCAGCTTCCAGGGACAGGGGGCCGGGGAGCTGTTTTTT. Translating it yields CASSFQGQGAGELFF.

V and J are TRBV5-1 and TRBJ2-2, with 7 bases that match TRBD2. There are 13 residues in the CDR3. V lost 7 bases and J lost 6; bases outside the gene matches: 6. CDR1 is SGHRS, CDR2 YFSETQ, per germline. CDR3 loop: CASGQGGPGELFF. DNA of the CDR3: TGCGCCAGCGGCCAGGGAGGGCCCGGGGAGCTGTTTTTT.

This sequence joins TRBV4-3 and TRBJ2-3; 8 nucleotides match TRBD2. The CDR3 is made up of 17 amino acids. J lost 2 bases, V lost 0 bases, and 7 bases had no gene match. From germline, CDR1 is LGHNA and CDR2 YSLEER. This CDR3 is CASSQDPPGGATDTQYF. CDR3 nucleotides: TGCGCCAGCAGCCAAGATCCTCCGGGGGGGGCCACAGATACGCAGTATTTT.

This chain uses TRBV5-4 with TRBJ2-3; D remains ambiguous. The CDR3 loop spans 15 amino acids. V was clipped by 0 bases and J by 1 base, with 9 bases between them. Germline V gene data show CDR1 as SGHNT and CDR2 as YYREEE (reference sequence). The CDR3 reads CASSLVQKGTDTQYF. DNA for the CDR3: TGTGCCAGCAGCTTGGTACAGAAGGGCACAGATACGCAGTATTTT.

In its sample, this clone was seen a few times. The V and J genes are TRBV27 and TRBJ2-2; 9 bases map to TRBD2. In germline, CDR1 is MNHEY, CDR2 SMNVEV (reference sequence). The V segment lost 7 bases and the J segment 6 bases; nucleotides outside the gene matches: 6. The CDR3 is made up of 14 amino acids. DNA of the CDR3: TGTGCCAGCATTGGGCGGGGGGGCTCCGGGGAGCTGTTTTTT. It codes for CASIGRGGSGELFF.

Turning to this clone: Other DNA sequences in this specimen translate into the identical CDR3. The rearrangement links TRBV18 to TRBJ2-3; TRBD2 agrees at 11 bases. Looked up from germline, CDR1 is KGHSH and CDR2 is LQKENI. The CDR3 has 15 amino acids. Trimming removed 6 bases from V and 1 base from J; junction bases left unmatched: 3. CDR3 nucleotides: TGTGCCAGCTCCCCGGGACTAGCGGGCACAGATACGCAGTATTTT. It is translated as CASSPGLAGTDTQYF.

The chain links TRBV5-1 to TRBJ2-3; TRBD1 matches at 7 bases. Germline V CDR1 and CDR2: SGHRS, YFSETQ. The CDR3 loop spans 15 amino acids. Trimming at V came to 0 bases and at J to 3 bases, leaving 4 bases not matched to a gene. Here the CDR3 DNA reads TGCGCCAGCAGCTTGGTATGGACAGGAACAGATACGCAGTATTTT. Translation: CASSLVWTGTDTQYF. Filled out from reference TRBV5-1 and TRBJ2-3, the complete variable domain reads KAGVTQTPRYLIKTRGQQVTLSCSPISGHRSVSWYQQTPGQGLQFLFEYFSETQRNKGNFPGRFSGRQFSNSRSEMNVSTLELGDSALYLCASSLVWTGTDTQYFGPGTRLTVL.

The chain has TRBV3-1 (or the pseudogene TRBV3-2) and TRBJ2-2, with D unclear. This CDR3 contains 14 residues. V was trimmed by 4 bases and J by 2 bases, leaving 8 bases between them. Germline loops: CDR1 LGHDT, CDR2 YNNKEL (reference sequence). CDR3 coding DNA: TGTGCCAGCAGCCTTCGACTTAACACCGGGGAGCTGTTTTTT. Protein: CASSLRLNTGELFF.

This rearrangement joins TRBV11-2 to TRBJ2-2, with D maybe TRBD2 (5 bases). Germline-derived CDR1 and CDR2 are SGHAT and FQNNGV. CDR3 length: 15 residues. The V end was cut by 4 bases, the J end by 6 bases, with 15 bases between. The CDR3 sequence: CASSSRGGRPGELFF. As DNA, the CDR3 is TGTGCCAGCAGCTCCCGTGGAGGCCGGCCCGGGGAGCTGTTTTTT.

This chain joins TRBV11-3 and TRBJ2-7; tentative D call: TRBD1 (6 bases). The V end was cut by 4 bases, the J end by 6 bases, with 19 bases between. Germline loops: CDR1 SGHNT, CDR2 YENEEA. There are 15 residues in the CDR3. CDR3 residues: CASSSQGKGFGEQYF. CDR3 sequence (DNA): TGTGCCAGCAGCTCACAGGGTAAGGGGTTCGGCGAGCAGTACTTC.

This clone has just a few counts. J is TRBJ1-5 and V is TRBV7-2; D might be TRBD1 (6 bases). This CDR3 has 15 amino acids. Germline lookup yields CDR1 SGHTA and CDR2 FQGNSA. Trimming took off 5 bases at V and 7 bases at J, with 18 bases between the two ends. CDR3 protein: CASSLGGGGEQPQHF. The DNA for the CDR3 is TGTGCCAGCAGCCTAGGGGGAGGGGGGGAACAGCCCCAGCATTTT. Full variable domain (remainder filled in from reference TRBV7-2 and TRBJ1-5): GAGVSQSPSNKVTEKGKDVELRCDPISGHTALYWYRQSLGQGLEFLIYFQGNSAPDKSGLPSDRFSAERTGGSVSTLTIQRTQQEDSAVYLCASSLGGGGEQPQHFGDGTRLSIL.

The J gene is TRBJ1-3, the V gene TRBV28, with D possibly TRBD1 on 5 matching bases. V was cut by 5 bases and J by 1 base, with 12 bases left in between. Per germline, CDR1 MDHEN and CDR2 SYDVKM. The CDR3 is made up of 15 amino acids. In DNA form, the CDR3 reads TGTGCCAGCAGTCAAGACCAGGGTTCTGGAAACACCATATATTTT. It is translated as CASSQDQGSGNTIYF.

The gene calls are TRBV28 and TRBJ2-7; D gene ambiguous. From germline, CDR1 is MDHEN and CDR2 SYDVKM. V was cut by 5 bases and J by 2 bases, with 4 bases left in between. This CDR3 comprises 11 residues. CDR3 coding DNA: TGTGCCAGCAGTGTCACCTACGAGCAGTACTTC. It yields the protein CASSVTYEQYF. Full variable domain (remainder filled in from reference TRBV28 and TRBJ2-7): DVKVTQSSRYLVKRTGEKVFLECVQDMDHENMFWYRQDPGLGLRLIYFSYDVKMKEKGDIPEGYSVSREKKERFSLILESASTNQTSMYLCASSVTYEQYFGPGTRLTVT.

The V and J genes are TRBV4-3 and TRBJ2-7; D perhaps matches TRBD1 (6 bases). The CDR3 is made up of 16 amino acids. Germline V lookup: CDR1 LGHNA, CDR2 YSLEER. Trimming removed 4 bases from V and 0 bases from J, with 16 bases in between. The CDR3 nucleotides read TGCGCCAGCAGCCTACAGACAGGCCTTCTCTCCTACGAGCAGTACTTC. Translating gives CASSLQTGLLSYEQYF.

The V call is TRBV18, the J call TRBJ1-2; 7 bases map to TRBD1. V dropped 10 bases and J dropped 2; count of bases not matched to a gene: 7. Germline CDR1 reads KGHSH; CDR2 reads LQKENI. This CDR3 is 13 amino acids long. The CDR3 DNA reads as TGTGCCACCTCCGAGGGACAGAACTATGGCTACACCTTC. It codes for CATSEGQNYGYTF.